This T cell receptor beta chain was recovered during a study of Ad26.COV2.S vaccination and SARS-CoV-2 variants. Looking at the study overall: Trial arm assignment for the donor was COV1001 Ad26.COV2.S. Recipients of Ad26.COV2.S got it intramuscularly, once or twice 56 days apart. General study findings and limits: Spike-specific TCR breadth ran higher among vaccine recipients than placebo recipients.

About this clone: The target antigen is unknown.

Repertoires were generated with immunoSEQ multiplex PCR, while TCRdb's copy carries only in-frame clones and drops some. This table holds around 340,000 clones, about 88% found once. Described treatment: around 19 received Ad26.COV2.S at low or high dose, single or two shots; about 5 received placebo; per-sample allocation not given. The samples were gathered on day 63 after the first injection of vaccine or placebo. V lost 1 base and J lost 1, with 6 bases in between. Germline CDR1 reads SGHRS; CDR2 reads YFSETQ. The CDR3 is 15 residues long. This rearrangement joins TRBV5-1 to TRBJ2-6; D call uncertain. Sequences were derived from peripheral blood, sampled in a trial of Ad26.COV2.S vaccine versus placebo. The source is a person between 18 and 65 years old who received the Ad26.COV2.S COVID-19 vaccine or a placebo. CDR3: CASSLPASGANVLTF. The CDR3 nucleotides read TGCGCCAGCAGCTTGCCCGCTTCTGGGGCCAACGTCCTGACTTTC.